Below are 11 T cell receptor beta chains sequenced from a single sample in a study of shared clonotypes between healthy human individuals. Clones were read by immunoSEQ multiplex PCR, and TCRdb kept only the in-frame ones, dropping some. The table shows about half a million clones, with approximately 79% occurring only once. The specimen was PBMCs. Every receptor here comes from a woman in her forties in good health. Some clones in this sample may be carry-over from other donors' samples.

The rearrangement links TRBV28 to TRBJ1-2; 7 bases are a match to TRBD1. V trimming: 5 bases; J trimming: 8 bases; junction bases outside the gene matches: 8. The CDR3 runs to 13 residues. The germline V gene has CDR1 MDHEN and CDR2 SYDVKM. The CDR3: CASSPTGIVGYTF. In DNA, the CDR3 is TGTGCCAGCAGTCCGACAGGGATTGTAGGCTACACCTTC.

This clone was seen a handful of times. The J gene is TRBJ1-4, the V gene TRBV18; D not resolved. Germline V CDR1 and CDR2: KGHSH, LQKENI. Trimming left V 4 bases short and J 5 bases short, with 8 bases between. The CDR3 has 13 amino acids. CDR3 sequence: CASSRARNEKLFF. CDR3 sequence (DNA): TGTGCCAGCTCACGCGCACGGAATGAAAAACTGTTTTTT.

J is TRBJ2-3 and V is TRBV29-1; D assignment may be TRBD1 or TRBD2 (5 bases each). The CDR3 covers 14 residues. Trimming took 6 bases from V and 2 from J, leaving 15 bases between them. Looked up from germline, CDR1 is SQVTM and CDR2 is ANQGSEA. This chain's CDR3 is CSVLGGGYTDTQYF. The CDR3 nucleotides read TGCAGCGTACTAGGTGGGGGATACACAGATACGCAGTATTTT.

The chain employs TRBV2 and TRBJ1-1; unclear D gene. V was trimmed by 3 bases and J by 0 bases, leaving 5 bases between them. The germline V gene has CDR1 SNHLY and CDR2 FYNNEI. The CDR3 sequence is 13 residues long. CDR3 nucleotide sequence: TGTGCCAGCAGTGACCAACTGAACACTGAAGCTTTCTTT. This codes for CASSDQLNTEAFF.

This clone has ten or more counts. The chain employs TRBV30 and TRBJ2-1; D is unclear. In germline, CDR1 is GTSNPN, CDR2 SVGIG (reference sequence). The CDR3 totals 13 residues. The V and J ends lost 6 bases and 4 bases respectively, with 13 bases between them. Written as DNA, the CDR3 is TGTGCCTGTACAAGGGCTAGTTACAATGAGCAGTTCTTC. It translates to CACTRASYNEQFF.

The sample holds a few counts of this clone. The chain carries TRBV18 and TRBJ2-1; 9 bases map to TRBD2. Trimming at V came to 0 bases and at J to 4 bases, leaving 13 bases not matched to a gene. Germline V gene lookup returns CDR1 KGHSH and CDR2 LQKENI. CDR3 size: 19 residues. As DNA, the CDR3 is TGTGCCAGCTCACCACCGGTGACTAGCGGATTGGGGCCATACAATGAGCAGTTCTTC. Protein product: CASSPPVTSGLGPYNEQFF. Together with reference TRBV18 and TRBJ2-1, the CDR3 gives the full variable domain: NAGVMQNPRHLVRRRGQEARLRCSPMKGHSHVYWYRQLPEEGLKFMVYLQKENIIDESGMPKERFSAEFPKEGPSILRIQQVVRGDSAAYFCASSPPVTSGLGPYNEQFFGPGTRLTVL.

The chain combines TRBV27 with TRBJ2-6, with TRBD2 matching over 9 bases. The CDR3 sequence is 16 residues long. Trimming took 6 bases from V and 0 from J; bases not matched to a gene: 3. In germline, CDR1 is MNHEY, CDR2 SMNVEV (reference sequence). The CDR3 sequence: CASRLAGNSGANVLTF. The CDR3 DNA sequence: TGTGCCAGCAGACTAGCGGGTAACTCTGGGGCCAACGTCCTGACTTTC.

The genes are TRBV4-1 and TRBJ2-1; D not certain. The CDR3 has 20 residues. V was trimmed by 2 bases and J by 0 bases, leaving 23 bases between them. Germline CDR1 and CDR2: MGHRA and YSYEKL. In DNA, the CDR3 is TGCGCCAGCAGCCAACTTCCGGCCCCCGCAATTCAGAGCTCCTACAATGAGCAGTTCTTC. Protein: CASSQLPAPAIQSSYNEQFF.

The chain combines TRBV30 with TRBJ2-2, with D hard to call. Between the trimmed V and J ends, which lost 1 base and 2 bases, there was a span of 5 bases. The V gene's germline CDR1 is GTSNPN and CDR2 SVGIG (reference sequence). The CDR3 covers 13 residues. The chain's CDR3 is CAWSGYNTGELFF. The CDR3 DNA follows: TGTGCCTGGAGTGGTTACAACACCGGGGAGCTGTTTTTT.

The chain has TRBV5-4 and TRBJ2-7; TRBD2 matches at 7 bases. The V and J ends lost 2 bases and 6 bases, in that order; junction bases with no gene match: 11. Germline loops: CDR1 SGHNT, CDR2 YYREEE (reference sequence). This CDR3 comprises 15 residues. The CDR3 sequence: CASSFSPGLPSEQYF. The CDR3 DNA reads as TGTGCCAGCAGCTTTTCTCCGGGACTACCGTCCGAGCAGTACTTC.

The chain employs TRBV5-6 and TRBJ2-5; D perhaps matches TRBD2 (6 bases). This CDR3 region has 15 residues. V was cut by 1 base and J by 1 base, with 11 bases left in between. Germline V gene data show CDR1 as SGHDT and CDR2 as YYEEEE. The CDR3 DNA sequence: TGTGCCAGCAGCTTGTTAGCCGGGGGCCAAGAGACCCAGTACTTC. Translation: CASSLLAGGQETQYF.